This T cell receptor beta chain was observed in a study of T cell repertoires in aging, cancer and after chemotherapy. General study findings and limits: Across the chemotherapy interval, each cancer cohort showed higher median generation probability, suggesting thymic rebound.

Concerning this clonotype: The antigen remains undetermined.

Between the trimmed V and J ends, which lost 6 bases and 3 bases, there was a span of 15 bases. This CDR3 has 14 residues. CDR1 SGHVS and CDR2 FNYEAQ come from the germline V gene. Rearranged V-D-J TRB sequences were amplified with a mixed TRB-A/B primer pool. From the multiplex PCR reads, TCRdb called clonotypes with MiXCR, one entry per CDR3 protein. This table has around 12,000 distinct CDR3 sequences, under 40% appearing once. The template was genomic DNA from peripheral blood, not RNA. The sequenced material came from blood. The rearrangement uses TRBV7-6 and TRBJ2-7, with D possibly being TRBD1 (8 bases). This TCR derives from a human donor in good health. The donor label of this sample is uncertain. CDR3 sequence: CASRQGGGSYEQYF. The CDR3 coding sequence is TGTGCCAGCAGACAGGGGGGGGGCAGCTACGAGCAGTACTTC. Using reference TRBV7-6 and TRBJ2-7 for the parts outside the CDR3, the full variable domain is GAGVSQSPRYKVTKRGQDVALRCDPISGHVSLYWYRQALGQGPEFLTYFNYEAQQDKSGLPNDRFSAERPEGSISTLTIQRTEQRDSAMYRCASRQGGGSYEQYFGPGTRLTVT.